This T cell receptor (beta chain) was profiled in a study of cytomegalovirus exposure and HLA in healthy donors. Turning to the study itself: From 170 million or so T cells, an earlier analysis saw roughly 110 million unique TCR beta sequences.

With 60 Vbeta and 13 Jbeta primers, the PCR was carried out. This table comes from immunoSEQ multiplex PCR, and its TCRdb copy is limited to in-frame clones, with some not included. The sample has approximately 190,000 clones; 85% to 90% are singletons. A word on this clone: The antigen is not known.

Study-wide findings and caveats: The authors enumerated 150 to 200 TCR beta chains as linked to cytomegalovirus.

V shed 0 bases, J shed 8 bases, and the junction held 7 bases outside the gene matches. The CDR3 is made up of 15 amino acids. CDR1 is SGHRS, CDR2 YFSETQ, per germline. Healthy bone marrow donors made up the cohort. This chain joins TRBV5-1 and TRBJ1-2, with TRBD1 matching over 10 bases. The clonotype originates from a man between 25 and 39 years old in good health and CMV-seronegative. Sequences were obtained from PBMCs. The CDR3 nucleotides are TGCGCCAGCAGCTTGGAGGGACAGGGGTCTTCCGGCTACACCTTC. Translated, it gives CASSLEGQGSSGYTF.